These 10 T cell receptor beta chains were all obtained from the same sample, sequenced in a study of T-cell reconstitution after alpha-beta-depleted transplantation in children. Unique molecular identifiers were incorporated into the prepared TCRbeta library. TCRdb independently ran MiXCR on the PCR reads; one entry per CDR3 protein. Altogether roughly 180,000 distinct CDR3 sequences are present, 11% being singletons, with the ten largest covering around 13%. The sequencing used PBMCs, collected before TCRalphabeta/CD19-depleted stem cell transplant. These TCRs come from a boy between 2 and 15 years old with acute myeloid leukemia, due to receive a stem cell transplant.

This chain links TRBV20-1 with TRBJ2-3; TRBD2 might be the D (7 bases). V was shortened by 5 bases and J by 13 bases, with 19 bases between the two germline ends. CDR1 is DFQATT and CDR2 is SNEGSKA in the germline V gene (reference sequence). CDR3 length: 12 amino acids. CDR3 protein: CSADGEGQKKYF. The CDR3 DNA reads TGCAGTGCTGACGGGGAGGGACAAAAAAAGTATTTT.

This clonotype was observed a handful of times. A clone one base away is much larger, so this may be a read error. The chain combines TRBV7-6 with TRBJ1-2; unclear D gene. The CDR3 contains 12 residues. The germline V gene encodes CDR1 SGHVS and CDR2 FNYEAQ. CDR3 sequence (DNA): TGTGCCAGCAGCCCAGGATCTTATGGCGACACCTTC. Protein sequence: CASSPGSYGDTF.

Of note for this clonotype: This could be a read error, since a much larger clone is one nucleotide away. The chain combines TRBV5-1 with TRBJ2-7; 7 nucleotides line up with TRBD2. The CDR3 sequence is 13 residues long. Per germline, CDR1 SGHRS and CDR2 YFSETQ. Here the CDR3 DNA reads TGCGCCAGCAGCCTCGGACTAGTCTACAAGCAGTACTTC. As protein: CASSLGLVYKQYF.

This clonotype was seen ten or more times. The rearrangement links TRBV6-5 to TRBJ1-1; D is unclear. The CDR3 is made up of 12 amino acids. V was trimmed by 5 bases and J by 4 bases, leaving 8 bases between them. The germline V gene encodes CDR1 MNHEY and CDR2 SVGAGI. The CDR3, as DNA: TGTGCCAGCAGTGGCTCAGTCACTGAAGCTTTCTTT. As protein: CASSGSVTEAFF.

This clonotype was counted a few times. The rearrangement links TRBV23-1 to TRBJ1-5; the D gene is possibly TRBD1 (6 bases). TRBV23-1 falls under the ORF class, with uncertain function. This CDR3 spans 16 amino acids. Trimming left V 9 bases short and J 7 bases short, with 25 bases between. The CDR3 nucleotides read TGCGCCAGTCCATTGGCGGGGGCCCCCACGGGGCAGCCCCAGCATTTT. Protein sequence: CASPLAGAPTGQPQHF.

This clonotype was seen at least ten times. This chain uses TRBV7-2 with TRBJ2-1; 7 bases match TRBD2. The CDR3 totals 15 residues. Germline trimming cut 3 bases from V and 0 bases from J; bases unmatched to any gene: 2. Per germline, CDR1 SGHTA and CDR2 FQGNSA. Here the CDR3 DNA reads TGTGCCAGCAGCTTGGGGACTACCTCCTACAATGAGCAGTTCTTC. Its translation: CASSLGTTSYNEQFF. The entire variable domain, with the rest obtained from reference TRBV7-2 and TRBJ2-1, is as follows: GAGVSQSPSNKVTEKGKDVELRCDPISGHTALYWYRQSLGQGLEFLIYFQGNSAPDKSGLPSDRFSAERTGGSVSTLTIQRTQQEDSAVYLCASSLGTTSYNEQFFGPGTRLTVL.

This clonotype occurred many times. CDR3 nucleotides: TGCGCCAGCAGCGCCCCAGGGAAGGAGAACACTGAAGCTTTCTTT. It codes for CASSAPGKENTEAFF. The genes are TRBV5-1 and TRBJ1-1, with D possibly matching TRBD1 (5 bases). The germline V and J ends were trimmed by 4 bases and 1 base, with 14 bases remaining between them. Germline-derived CDR1 and CDR2 are SGHRS and YFSETQ. CDR3 length: 15 residues.

The CDR3 DNA is TGTGCCAGCATGGAACTCATATACGACCCTTATGGCTACACCTTC. Protein sequence: CASMELIYDPYGYTF. The chain is built from TRBV21-1 and TRBJ1-2. TRBV21-1 corresponds to a pseudogene. This CDR3 is built from 15 residues.

This clonotype was counted between two and nine times. The chain recombines TRBV19 with TRBJ2-2; no clear D gene. From germline, CDR1 is LNHDA and CDR2 SQIVND (reference sequence). This CDR3 spans 15 amino acids. Trimming removed 1 base at V and 0 bases at J, with 6 bases between. The CDR3, as DNA: TGTGCCAGTAGTATAGCACCCGCGAACACCGGGGAGCTGTTTTTT. This sequence encodes CASSIAPANTGELFF.

To note about this clonotype: Possible read error: a much larger clone is one base away. V usage is TRBV12-3 or TRBV12-4 and J usage is TRBJ1-1; D is uncertain. The CDR3 runs to 14 residues. The CDR3 sequence: CASSFRSPRTEALF. CDR3 nucleotides: TGTGCCAGCAGTTTCCGGTCACCGAGGACTGAAGCTCTCTTT.